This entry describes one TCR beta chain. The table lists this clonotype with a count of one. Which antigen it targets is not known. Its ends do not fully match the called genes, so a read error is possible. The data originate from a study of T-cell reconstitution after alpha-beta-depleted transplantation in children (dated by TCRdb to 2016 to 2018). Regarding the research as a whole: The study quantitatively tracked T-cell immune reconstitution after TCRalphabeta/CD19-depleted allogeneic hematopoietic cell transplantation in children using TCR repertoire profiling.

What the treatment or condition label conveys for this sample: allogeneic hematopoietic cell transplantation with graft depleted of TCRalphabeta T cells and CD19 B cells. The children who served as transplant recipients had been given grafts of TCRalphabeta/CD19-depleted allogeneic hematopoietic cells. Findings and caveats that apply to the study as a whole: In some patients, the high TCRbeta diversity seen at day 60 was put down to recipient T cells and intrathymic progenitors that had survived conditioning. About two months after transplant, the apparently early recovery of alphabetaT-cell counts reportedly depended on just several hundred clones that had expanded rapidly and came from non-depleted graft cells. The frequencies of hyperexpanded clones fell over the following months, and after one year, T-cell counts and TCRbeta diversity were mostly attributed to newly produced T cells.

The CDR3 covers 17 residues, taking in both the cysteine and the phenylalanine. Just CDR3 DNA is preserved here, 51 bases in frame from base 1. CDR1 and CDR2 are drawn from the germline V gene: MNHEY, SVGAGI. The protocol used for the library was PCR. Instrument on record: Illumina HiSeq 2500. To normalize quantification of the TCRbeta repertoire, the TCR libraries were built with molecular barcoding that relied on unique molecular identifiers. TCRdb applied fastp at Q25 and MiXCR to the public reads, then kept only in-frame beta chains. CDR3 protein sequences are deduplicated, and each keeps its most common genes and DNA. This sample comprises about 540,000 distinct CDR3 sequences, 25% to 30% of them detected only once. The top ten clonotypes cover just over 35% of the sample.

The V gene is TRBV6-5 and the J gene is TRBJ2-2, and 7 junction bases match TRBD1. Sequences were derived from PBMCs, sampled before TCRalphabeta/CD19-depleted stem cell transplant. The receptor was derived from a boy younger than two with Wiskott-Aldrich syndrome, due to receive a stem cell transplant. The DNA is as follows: TGTGCCAGCAGTACTAGGACAGGCGGGTTTTACACCCGGGAGCTGTTTTTT. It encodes CASSTRTGGFYTRELFF.